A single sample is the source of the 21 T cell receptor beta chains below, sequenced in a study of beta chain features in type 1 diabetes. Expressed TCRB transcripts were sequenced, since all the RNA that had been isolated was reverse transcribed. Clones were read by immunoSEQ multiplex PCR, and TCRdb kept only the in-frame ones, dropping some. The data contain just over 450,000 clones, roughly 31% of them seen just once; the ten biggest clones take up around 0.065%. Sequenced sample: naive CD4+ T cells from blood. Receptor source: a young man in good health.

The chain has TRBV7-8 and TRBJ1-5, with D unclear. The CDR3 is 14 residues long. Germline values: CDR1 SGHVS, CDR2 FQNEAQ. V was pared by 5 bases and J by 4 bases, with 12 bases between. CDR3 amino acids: CASSGARENQPQHF. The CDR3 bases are TGTGCCAGCAGCGGAGCACGCGAAAATCAGCCCCAGCATTTT. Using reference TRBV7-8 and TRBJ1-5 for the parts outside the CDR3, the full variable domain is GAGVSQSPRYKVAKRGQDVALRCDPISGHVSLFWYQQALGQGPEFLTYFQNEAQLDKSGLPSDRFFAERPEGSVSTLKIQRTQQEDSAVYLCASSGARENQPQHFGDGTRLSIL.

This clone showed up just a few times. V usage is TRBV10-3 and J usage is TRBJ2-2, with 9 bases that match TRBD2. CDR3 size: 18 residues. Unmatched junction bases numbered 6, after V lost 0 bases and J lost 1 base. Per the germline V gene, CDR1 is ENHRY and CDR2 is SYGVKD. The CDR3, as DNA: TGTGCCATCAGTGAGTCGCTTAGCGGGAGTTTGAACACCGGGGAGCTGTTTTTT. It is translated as CAISESLSGSLNTGELFF.

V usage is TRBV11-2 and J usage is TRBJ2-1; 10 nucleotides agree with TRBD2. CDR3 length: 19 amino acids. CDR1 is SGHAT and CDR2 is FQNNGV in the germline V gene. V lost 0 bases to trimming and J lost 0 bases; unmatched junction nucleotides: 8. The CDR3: CASSLDRLAGARSYNEQFF. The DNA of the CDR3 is TGTGCCAGCAGCTTAGATCGCCTAGCGGGGGCCCGCTCCTACAATGAGCAGTTCTTC.

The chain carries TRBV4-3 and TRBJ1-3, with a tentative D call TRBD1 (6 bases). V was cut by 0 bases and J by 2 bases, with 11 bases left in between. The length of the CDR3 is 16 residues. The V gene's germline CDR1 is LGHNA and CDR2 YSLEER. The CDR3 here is CASSQDLGGTGNTIYF. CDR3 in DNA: TGCGCCAGCAGCCAAGATCTAGGGGGAACTGGAAACACCATATATTTT.

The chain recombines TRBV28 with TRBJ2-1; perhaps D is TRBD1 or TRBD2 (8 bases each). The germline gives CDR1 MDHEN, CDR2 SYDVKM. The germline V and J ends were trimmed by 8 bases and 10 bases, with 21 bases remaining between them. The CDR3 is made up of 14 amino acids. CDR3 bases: TGTGCCAGCGGGGCGGGAGGACAGGGCGGCGAGCAGTTCTTC. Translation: CASGAGGQGGEQFF.

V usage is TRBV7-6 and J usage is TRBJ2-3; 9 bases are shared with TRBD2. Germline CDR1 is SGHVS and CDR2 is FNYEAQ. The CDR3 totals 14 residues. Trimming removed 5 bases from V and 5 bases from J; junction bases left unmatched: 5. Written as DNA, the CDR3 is TGTGCCAGCAGCCCCCTAGCGGGAAGAGATACGCAGTATTTT. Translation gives CASSPLAGRDTQYF.

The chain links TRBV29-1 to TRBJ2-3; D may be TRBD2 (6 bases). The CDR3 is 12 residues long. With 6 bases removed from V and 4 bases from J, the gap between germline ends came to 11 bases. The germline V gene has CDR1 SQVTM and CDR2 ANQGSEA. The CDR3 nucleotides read TGCAGCGTGGGCATAGCGGCAGATACGCAGTATTTT. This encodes CSVGIAADTQYF.

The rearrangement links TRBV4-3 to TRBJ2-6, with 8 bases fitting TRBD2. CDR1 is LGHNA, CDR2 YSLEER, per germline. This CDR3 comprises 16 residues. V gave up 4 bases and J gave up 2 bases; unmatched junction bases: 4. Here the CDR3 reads CASSRDSGAGANVLTF. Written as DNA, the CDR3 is TGCGCCAGCAGCCGTGATAGCGGGGCTGGGGCCAACGTCCTGACTTTC.

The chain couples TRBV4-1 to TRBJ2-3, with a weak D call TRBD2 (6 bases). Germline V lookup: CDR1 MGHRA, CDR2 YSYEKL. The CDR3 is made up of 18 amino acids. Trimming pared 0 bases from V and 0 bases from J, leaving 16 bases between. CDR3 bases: TGCGCCAGCAGCCAAGAGATAGCGGTAGCTCTTAGCACAGATACGCAGTATTTT. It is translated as CASSQEIAVALSTDTQYF.

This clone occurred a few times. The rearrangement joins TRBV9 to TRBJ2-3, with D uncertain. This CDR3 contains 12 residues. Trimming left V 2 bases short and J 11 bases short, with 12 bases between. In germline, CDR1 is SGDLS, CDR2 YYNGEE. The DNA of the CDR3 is TGTGCCAGCAGCGTGGATGGACGATTGCAGTATTTT. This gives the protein CASSVDGRLQYF.

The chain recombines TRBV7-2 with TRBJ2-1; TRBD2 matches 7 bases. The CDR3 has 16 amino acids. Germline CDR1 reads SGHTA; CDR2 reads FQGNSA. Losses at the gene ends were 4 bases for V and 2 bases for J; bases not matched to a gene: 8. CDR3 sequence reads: CASSSLSGETYNEQFF. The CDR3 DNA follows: TGTGCCAGCAGCTCCTTAAGCGGGGAAACCTACAATGAGCAGTTCTTC.

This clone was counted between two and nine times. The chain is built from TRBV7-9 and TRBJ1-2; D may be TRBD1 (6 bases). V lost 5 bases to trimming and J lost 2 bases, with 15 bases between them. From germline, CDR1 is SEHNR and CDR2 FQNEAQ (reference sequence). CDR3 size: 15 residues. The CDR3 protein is CASSDQGTLNYGYTF. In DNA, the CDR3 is TGTGCCAGCAGCGATCAGGGGACGTTGAACTATGGCTACACCTTC.

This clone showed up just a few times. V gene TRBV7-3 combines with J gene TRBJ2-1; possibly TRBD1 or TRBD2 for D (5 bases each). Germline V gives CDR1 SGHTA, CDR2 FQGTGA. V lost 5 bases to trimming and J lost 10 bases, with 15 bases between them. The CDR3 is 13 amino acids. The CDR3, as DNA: TGTGCCAGCAGCCCCGACAGACTAAGGGAGCAGTTCTTC. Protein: CASSPDRLREQFF. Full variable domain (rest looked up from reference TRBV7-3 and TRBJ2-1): GAGVSQTPSNKVTEKGKYVELRCDPISGHTALYWYRQSLGQGPEFLIYFQGTGAADDSGLPNDRFFAVRPEGSVSTLKIQRTERGDSAVYLCASSPDRLREQFFGPGTRLTVL.

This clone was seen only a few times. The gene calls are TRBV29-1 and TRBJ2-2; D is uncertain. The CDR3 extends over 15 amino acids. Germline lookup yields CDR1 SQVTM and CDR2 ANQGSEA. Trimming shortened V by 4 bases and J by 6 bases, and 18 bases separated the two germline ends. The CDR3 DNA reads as TGCAGCGTTGCCAAAATCGGGTTCCGTTCCGGGGAGCTGTTTTTT. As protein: CSVAKIGFRSGELFF.

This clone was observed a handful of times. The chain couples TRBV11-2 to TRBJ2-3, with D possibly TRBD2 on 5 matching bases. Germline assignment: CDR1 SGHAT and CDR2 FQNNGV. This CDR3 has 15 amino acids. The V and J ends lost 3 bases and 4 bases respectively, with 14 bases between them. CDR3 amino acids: CASSFDRDVPDTQYF. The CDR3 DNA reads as TGTGCCAGCAGCTTCGATCGGGATGTTCCAGATACGCAGTATTTT.

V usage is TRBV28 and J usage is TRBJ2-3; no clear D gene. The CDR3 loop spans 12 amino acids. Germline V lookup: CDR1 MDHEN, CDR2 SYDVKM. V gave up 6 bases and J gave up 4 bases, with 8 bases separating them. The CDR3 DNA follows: TGTGCCAGCAGGGAAGGTCCAGATACGCAGTATTTT. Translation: CASREGPDTQYF. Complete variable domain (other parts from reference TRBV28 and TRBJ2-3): DVKVTQSSRYLVKRTGEKVFLECVQDMDHENMFWYRQDPGLGLRLIYFSYDVKMKEKGDIPEGYSVSREKKERFSLILESASTNQTSMYLCASREGPDTQYFGPGTRLTVL.

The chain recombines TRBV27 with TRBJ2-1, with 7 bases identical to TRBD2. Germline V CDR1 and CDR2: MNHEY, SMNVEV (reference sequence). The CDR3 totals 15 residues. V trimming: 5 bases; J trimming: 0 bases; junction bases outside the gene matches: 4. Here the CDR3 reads CASSPRGSSYNEQFF. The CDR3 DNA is TGTGCCAGCAGTCCCCGCGGGAGCTCCTACAATGAGCAGTTCTTC.

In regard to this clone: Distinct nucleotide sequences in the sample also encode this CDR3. CDR3 in DNA: TGCAGCGTTGTGAGGGACATGAACACTGAAGCTTTCTTT. Residues: CSVVRDMNTEAFF. This rearrangement joins TRBV29-1 to TRBJ1-1, with D maybe TRBD1 (6 bases). The CDR3 loop spans 13 amino acids. The germline V gene has CDR1 SQVTM and CDR2 ANQGSEA. V shed 4 bases and J shed 0 bases, with 9 bases lying between them. Using reference TRBV29-1 and TRBJ1-1 for the parts outside the CDR3, the full variable domain is SAVISQKPSRDICQRGTSLTIQCQVDSQVTMMFWYRQQPGQSLTLIATANQGSEATYESGFVIDKFPISRPNLTFSTLTVSNMSPEDSSIYLCSVVRDMNTEAFFGQGTRLTVV.

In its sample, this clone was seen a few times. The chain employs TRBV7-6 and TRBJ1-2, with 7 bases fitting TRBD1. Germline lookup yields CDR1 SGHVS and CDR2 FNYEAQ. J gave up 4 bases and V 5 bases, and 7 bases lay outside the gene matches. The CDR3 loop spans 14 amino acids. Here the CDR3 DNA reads TGTGCCAGCAGCGTTCGGGACAGCCCCTATGGCTACACCTTC. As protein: CASSVRDSPYGYTF.

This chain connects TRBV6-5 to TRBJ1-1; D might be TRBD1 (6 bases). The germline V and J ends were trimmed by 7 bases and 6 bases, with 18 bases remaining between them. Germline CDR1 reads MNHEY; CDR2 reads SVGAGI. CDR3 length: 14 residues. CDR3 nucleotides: TGTGCCAGCACCCAAAGGAGGGGGTTTCCTGAAGCTTTCTTT. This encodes CASTQRRGFPEAFF.

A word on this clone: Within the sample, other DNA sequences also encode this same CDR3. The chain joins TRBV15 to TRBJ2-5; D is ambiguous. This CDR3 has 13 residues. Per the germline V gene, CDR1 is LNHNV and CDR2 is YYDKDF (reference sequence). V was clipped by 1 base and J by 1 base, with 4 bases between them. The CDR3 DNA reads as TGTGCCACCAGCAGAGCGGGCCAAGAGACCCAGTACTTC. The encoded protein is CATSRAGQETQYF.